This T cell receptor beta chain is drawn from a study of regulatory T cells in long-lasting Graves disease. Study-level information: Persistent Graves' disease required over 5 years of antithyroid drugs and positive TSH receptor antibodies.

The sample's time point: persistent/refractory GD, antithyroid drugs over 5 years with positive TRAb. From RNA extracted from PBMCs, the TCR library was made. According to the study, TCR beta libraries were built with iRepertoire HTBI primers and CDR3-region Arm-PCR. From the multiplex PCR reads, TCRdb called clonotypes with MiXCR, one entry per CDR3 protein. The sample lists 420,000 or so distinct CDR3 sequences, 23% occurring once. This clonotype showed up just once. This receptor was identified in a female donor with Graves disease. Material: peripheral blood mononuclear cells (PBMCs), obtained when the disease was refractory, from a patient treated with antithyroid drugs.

The DNA for the CDR3 is TGCGCCAGCAGCCTTATGGGGACCTATGGCTACACCTTC. Protein: CASSLMGTYGYTF. The gene calls are TRBV5-1 and TRBJ1-2; D is perhaps TRBD1 (5 bases). Germline CDR1 and CDR2: SGHRS and YFSETQ. V was pared by 4 bases and J by 4 bases, with 11 bases between. The CDR3 is made up of 13 amino acids.